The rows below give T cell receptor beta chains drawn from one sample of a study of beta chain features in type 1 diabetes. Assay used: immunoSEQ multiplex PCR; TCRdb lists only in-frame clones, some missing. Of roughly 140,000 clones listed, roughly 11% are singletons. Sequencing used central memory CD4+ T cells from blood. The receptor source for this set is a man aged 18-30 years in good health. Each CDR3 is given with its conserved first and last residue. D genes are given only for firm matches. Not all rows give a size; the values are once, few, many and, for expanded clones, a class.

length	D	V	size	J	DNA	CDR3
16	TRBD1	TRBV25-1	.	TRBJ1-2	TGTGCCAGCAGTTTCTCCGGGGACAGGGGCGTGCATGGCTACACCTTC	CASSFSGDRGVHGYTF
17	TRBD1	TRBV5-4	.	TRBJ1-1	TGTGCCAGCAGCCCAGCGGAACAGGGGGGCCGGAACACTGAAGCTTTCTTT	CASSPAEQGGRNTEAFF
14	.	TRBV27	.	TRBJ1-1	TGTGCCAGCAGTACGGGCCTGATAAACACTGAAGCTTTCTTT	CASSTGLINTEAFF
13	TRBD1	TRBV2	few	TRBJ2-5	TGTGCCAGCATACCAGGGGGCGCGAAGACCCAGTACTTC	CASIPGGAKTQYF
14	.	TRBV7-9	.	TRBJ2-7	TGTGCCAGCAGCTTACTTCAGGACCGCTACGAGCAGTACTTC	CASSLLQDRYEQYF
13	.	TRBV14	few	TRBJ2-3	TGTGCCAGCAGCCAAGGAGAGGGAGATACGCAGTATTTT	CASSQGEGDTQYF
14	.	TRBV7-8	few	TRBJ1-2	TGTGCCAGCAGCTTGGAGGGTCCCTATTATGGCTACACCTTC	CASSLEGPYYGYTF
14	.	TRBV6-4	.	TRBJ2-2	TGTGCCAGCAGTGAAGTTTGGTTGATCGGGGAGCTGTTTTTT	CASSEVWLIGELFF
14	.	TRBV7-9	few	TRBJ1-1	TGTGCCAGCAGCATCAGGGGCTCGAACACTGAAGCTTTCTTT	CASSIRGSNTEAFF
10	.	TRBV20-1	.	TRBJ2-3	TGCAGTGGAAGGGGAGATACGCAGTATTTT	CSGRGDTQYF
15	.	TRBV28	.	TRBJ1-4	TGTGCCAGCAGTTTAAGTCCCAAGGGAAATATTGGACTGTTTTTT	CASSLSPKGNIGLFF